A single sample gave rise to the 5 T cell receptor beta chains below, sequenced in a study of T cell responses to AZD1222 COVID-19 vaccine. The method was immunoSEQ multiplex PCR; TCRdb's version includes in-frame clones alone and lacks a portion of them. The sample has approximately 130,000 clones, about 93% seen once. Specimen: peripheral blood, collected on day 0 of AZD1222 vaccination. Receptor source: an adult in good health.

The gene calls are TRBV2 and TRBJ1-4; no reliable D call. V lost 8 bases to trimming and J lost 0 bases, with 10 bases between them. The CDR3 totals 14 residues. The germline V gene encodes CDR1 SNHLY and CDR2 FYNNEI. CDR3 bases: TGTGCCAGCTCTTTGATAACAACTAATGAAAAACTGTTTTTT. It yields the protein CASSLITTNEKLFF.

In nucleotides, the CDR3 is TGTGCCAGCAGCCCTAGCGGGTTCTCCTACAATGAGCAGTTCTTC. Translated: CASSPSGFSYNEQFF. The V and J genes are TRBV27 and TRBJ2-1; TRBD2 aligns across 8 bases. The CDR3 spans 15 residues. Looked up from germline, CDR1 is MNHEY and CDR2 is SMNVEV (reference sequence). V lost 6 bases to trimming and J lost 0 bases; unmatched junction nucleotides: 4.

V gene TRBV18 combines with J gene TRBJ1-1, with D tentatively TRBD1 (6 bases). Germline V lookup: CDR1 KGHSH, CDR2 LQKENI. Trimming took 1 base from V and 2 from J, leaving 11 bases between them. The CDR3 is 15 amino acids. CDR3 DNA: TGTGCCAGCTCACCACGCAGGGGAATAAACACTGAAGCTTTCTTT. Translated: CASSPRRGINTEAFF.

The rearrangement uses TRBV18 and TRBJ1-2; 9 bases are shared with TRBD1. Looked up from germline, CDR1 is KGHSH and CDR2 is LQKENI. The CDR3 runs 15 residues. V shed 3 bases, J shed 7 bases, and the junction held 9 bases outside the gene matches. CDR3 residues: CASSPPGQGVSGYTF. CDR3 bases: TGTGCCAGCTCACCCCCGGGACAGGGAGTTAGTGGCTACACCTTC.

This chain joins TRBV5-6 and TRBJ1-6; D unclear. This CDR3 region has 16 residues. The germline gives CDR1 SGHDT, CDR2 YYEEEE. V was clipped by 0 bases and J by 0 bases, with 7 bases between them. As DNA, the CDR3 is TGTGCCAGCAGCTTGGTTGGGAGCTCCTATAATTCACCCCTCCACTTT. Amino acids: CASSLVGSSYNSPLHF.